The 30 T cell receptor beta chains reported below all come from one sample, sequenced in a study of cytomegalovirus exposure and HLA in healthy donors. Primers: 60 Vbeta forward and 13 Jbeta reverse. The protocol was immunoSEQ multiplex PCR, while the TCRdb copy is restricted to in-frame clones and leaves out a portion. Found here are 100,000 or so clones; the top ten clones hold 3% to 3.5%. The sequenced material came from PBMCs. These receptors all come from a woman aged 25-40 years in good health and CMV-seronegative.

The chain recombines TRBV19 with TRBJ2-7; a weak D match, TRBD2 (5 bases). The CDR3 contains 15 residues. V shed 5 bases and J shed 0 bases, with 14 bases lying between them. Germline CDR1 and CDR2: LNHDA and SQIVND (reference sequence). The CDR3 protein is CASSEGLGSSYEQYF. The DNA of the CDR3 is TGTGCCAGTAGTGAAGGACTGGGGAGCTCCTACGAGCAGTACTTC.

The genes are TRBV7-9 and TRBJ1-4, with D maybe TRBD1 (6 bases). V lost 5 bases and J lost 4, with 11 bases in between. The CDR3 has 14 amino acids. The germline CDR1 and CDR2 sequences are SEHNR and FQNEAQ (reference sequence). The CDR3 DNA follows: TGTGCCAGCAGCCTGACAGGAAGTAATGAAAAACTGTTTTTT. This gives the protein CASSLTGSNEKLFF.

The V call is TRBV9, the J call TRBJ2-2; the D gene is possibly TRBD1 (5 bases). CDR1 SGDLS and CDR2 YYNGEE come from the germline V gene. The CDR3 length is 17 residues. V was shortened by 6 bases and J by 6 bases, with 24 bases between the two germline ends. The CDR3 spells CASTRGGLGANSGELFF. CDR3 DNA: TGTGCCAGCACCAGAGGTGGTCTAGGGGCTAACTCCGGGGAGCTGTTTTTT.

This chain connects TRBV14 to TRBJ2-3, with TRBD2 matching over 9 bases. Germline assignment: CDR1 SGHDN and CDR2 FVKESK. The CDR3 extends over 14 amino acids. After removal of 8 bases from V and 1 base from J, the junction contained 4 bases not matched to a gene. Written as DNA, the CDR3 is TGTGCCAGCGCTAGACTAGCGGGCACAGATACGCAGTATTTT. Protein product: CASARLAGTDTQYF.

The CDR3 loop reads CASSLAGVLDTQYF. The CDR3 bases are TGTGCCAGCAGCTTAGCAGGGGTGTTGGATACGCAGTATTTT. This chain connects TRBV7-6 to TRBJ2-3; the D gene is possibly TRBD1 (5 bases). This CDR3 spans 14 amino acids. The V gene lost 0 bases and the J gene lost 6 bases, with 10 bases spanning the gap. Germline CDR1 and CDR2: SGHVS and FNYEAQ.

Here the CDR3 DNA reads TGTGCCATCAGTCCACTAGCGGGGGGGCCAACCGGGGAGCTGTTTTTT. It encodes CAISPLAGGPTGELFF. The J gene is TRBJ2-2, the V gene TRBV10-3, with TRBD2 matching over 13 bases. The length of the CDR3 is 16 residues. Per the germline V gene, CDR1 is ENHRY and CDR2 is SYGVKD. The ends lost 5 bases at V and 5 bases at J; junction bases unmatched: 5.

The chain employs TRBV27 and TRBJ2-3; 13 bases map to TRBD2. Germline CDR1 reads MNHEY; CDR2 reads SMNVEV (reference sequence). V lost 7 bases and J lost 4; bases outside the gene matches: 11. The CDR3 is 17 residues long. The CDR3 loop is CASTTLPGLAGADTQYF. In nucleotides, the CDR3 is TGTGCCAGCACCACGCTACCAGGACTAGCGGGAGCAGATACGCAGTATTTT.

This rearrangement joins TRBV28 to TRBJ2-2; 10 bases map to TRBD1. J gave up 8 bases and V 3 bases, and 6 bases lay outside the gene matches. Germline V gene lookup returns CDR1 MDHEN and CDR2 SYDVKM. This CDR3 is 15 amino acids long. CDR3 amino acids: CASSLWTGGVGELFF. CDR3 DNA sequence: TGTGCCAGCAGTTTGTGGACAGGGGGGGTTGGGGAGCTGTTTTTT. Combining the CDR3 with reference TRBV28 and TRBJ2-2 gives the whole variable domain DVKVTQSSRYLVKRTGEKVFLECVQDMDHENMFWYRQDPGLGLRLIYFSYDVKMKEKGDIPEGYSVSREKKERFSLILESASTNQTSMYLCASSLWTGGVGELFFGEGSRLTVL.

The chain is built from TRBV5-8 and TRBJ1-3; D gene uncertain. Trimming removed 7 bases from V and 0 bases from J, with 14 bases in between. CDR1 SGHTS and CDR2 YDEGEE come from the germline V gene. The CDR3 has 15 residues. The CDR3 sequence is CASQKGVTSGNTIYF. CDR3 coding DNA: TGTGCCAGCCAGAAGGGAGTGACCTCTGGAAACACCATATATTTT.

The rearrangement joins TRBV15 to TRBJ1-1; a weak D match, TRBD1 (6 bases). The CDR3 loop spans 15 amino acids. The V end was cut by 0 bases, the J end by 7 bases, with 15 bases between. Per the germline V gene, CDR1 is LNHNV and CDR2 is YYDKDF (reference sequence). The CDR3 sequence: CATSRDNWGHIEAFF. The CDR3 DNA reads as TGTGCCACCAGCAGAGATAATTGGGGACACATTGAAGCTTTCTTT.

The V and J genes are TRBV7-3 and TRBJ2-1, with a weak D call TRBD2 (6 bases). Trimming removed 5 bases at V and 3 bases at J, with 14 bases between. The CDR3 loop spans 15 amino acids. Germline values: CDR1 SGHTA, CDR2 FQGTGA. The CDR3 sequence: CASSPLGGNYNEQFF. In nucleotides, the CDR3 is TGTGCCAGCAGCCCTTTGGGAGGTAACTACAATGAGCAGTTCTTC.

The genes are TRBV19 and TRBJ1-2, with 7 nucleotides matching TRBD1. This CDR3 spans 13 amino acids. Germline CDR1 is LNHDA and CDR2 is SQIVND (reference sequence). V lost 4 bases, J lost 7 bases, and 6 bases stayed unmatched. CDR3 protein: CASSRGQAGGYTF. The CDR3 region has the DNA TGTGCCAGTAGTAGAGGACAGGCGGGTGGCTACACCTTC.

The rearrangement joins TRBV27 to TRBJ1-1; D is undetermined. Germline assignment: CDR1 MNHEY and CDR2 SMNVEV (reference sequence). Trimming took 4 bases from V and 5 from J, leaving 23 bases between them. CDR3 size: 17 residues. CDR3 nucleotides: TGTGCCAGCAGTTCCTCCCTTGAGGGATCCCGAGGGACTGAAGCTTTCTTT. This codes for CASSSSLEGSRGTEAFF.

V and J are TRBV14 and TRBJ2-1; D remains unclear. This CDR3 region has 13 residues. CDR1 is SGHDN and CDR2 is FVKESK in the germline V gene. The V and J ends lost 2 bases and 6 bases respectively, with 8 bases between them. The CDR3: CASSQSSLNEQFF. In nucleotides, the CDR3 is TGTGCCAGCAGCCAATCGAGTCTCAATGAGCAGTTCTTC.

The chain recombines TRBV7-3 with TRBJ2-5, with D maybe TRBD2 (6 bases). The V gene lost 5 bases and the J gene lost 3 bases, with 10 bases spanning the gap. The CDR3 is 13 residues long. Germline V gives CDR1 SGHTA, CDR2 FQGTGA. CDR3: CASSPGLKETQYF. The DNA of the CDR3 is TGTGCCAGCAGCCCAGGACTAAAAGAGACCCAGTACTTC.

CDR3: CASSVGGIPNYGYTF. CDR3 bases: TGTGCCAGCAGCGTAGGAGGGATCCCTAACTATGGCTACACCTTC. This chain joins TRBV9 and TRBJ1-2; no definite D call. Germline assignment: CDR1 SGDLS and CDR2 YYNGEE. The CDR3 covers 15 residues. Trimming removed 0 bases from V and 0 bases from J, with 9 bases in between.

This rearrangement joins TRBV6-4 to TRBJ2-2, with D unclear. V was trimmed by 4 bases and J by 3 bases, leaving 6 bases between them. The CDR3 runs 13 residues. Germline V gives CDR1 MRHNA, CDR2 SNTAGT. The CDR3 region has the DNA TGTGCCAGCAGTGTGGGCGACACCGGGGAGCTGTTTTTT. It codes for CASSVGDTGELFF.

The V and J genes are TRBV28 and TRBJ2-1; 7 bases agree with TRBD1. Germline values: CDR1 MDHEN, CDR2 SYDVKM. With V trimmed by 0 bases and J by 9 bases, 8 bases remained unmatched. The CDR3 is made up of 15 amino acids. This chain's CDR3 is CASSLWRQGESEQFF. As DNA, the CDR3 is TGTGCCAGCAGTTTATGGAGGCAGGGGGAGAGTGAGCAGTTCTTC.

The chain carries TRBV6-5 and TRBJ2-7; tentative D call: TRBD2 (6 bases). V lost 0 bases to trimming and J lost 9 bases, with 21 bases between them. Germline V CDR1 and CDR2: MNHEY, SVGAGI. The CDR3 loop spans 16 amino acids. Written as DNA, the CDR3 is TGTGCCAGCAGTTACTCGGCGGAGGGACCACAGATGGGGCAGTACTTC. Translating it yields CASSYSAEGPQMGQYF.

The gene calls are TRBV7-2 and TRBJ1-2; D remains unclear. Trimming took 4 bases from V and 6 from J, leaving 18 bases between them. CDR3 size: 15 residues. Germline V gene lookup returns CDR1 SGHTA and CDR2 FQGNSA. CDR3 DNA sequence: TGTGCCAGCAGCTCCCGGGGATCGAGTATTGATGGCTACACCTTC. Its protein is CASSSRGSSIDGYTF.

The chain links TRBV7-9 to TRBJ2-7; D not resolved. V was clipped by 0 bases and J by 2 bases, with 11 bases between them. Germline CDR1 reads SEHNR; CDR2 reads FQNEAQ (reference sequence). The CDR3 is 15 residues long. The CDR3 is CASSLARPGPYEQYF. DNA for the CDR3: TGTGCCAGCAGCTTAGCACGACCAGGCCCCTACGAGCAGTACTTC.

The V call is TRBV5-4, the J call TRBJ2-2; 9 bases align to TRBD2. CDR3 size: 16 residues. V trimming: 3 bases; J trimming: 0 bases; junction bases outside the gene matches: 3. CDR1 SGHNT and CDR2 YYREEE come from the germline V gene (reference sequence). The CDR3 DNA sequence: TGTGCCAGCAGCTACCAGCGGGGGGCGAACACCGGGGAGCTGTTTTTT. Translation: CASSYQRGANTGELFF.

On this clone: One junction end disagrees with the germline gene, perhaps due to a read error. This chain links TRBV7-9 with TRBJ1-1; D not certain. This CDR3 has 12 residues. Germline CDR1 reads SEHNR; CDR2 reads FQNEAQ (reference sequence). The CDR3 DNA reads TGTGCCGGCAGCTTCGGAGATACTGAAGCTTTCTTT. Its translation is CAGSFGDTEAFF.

V usage is TRBV28 and J usage is TRBJ1-5, with a possible D match to TRBD1 (5 bases). Deletions cut 6 bases from V and 5 bases from J, with 11 bases between. The CDR3 spans 13 residues. Germline V gene sequence: CDR1 MDHEN, CDR2 SYDVKM. CDR3 in DNA: TGTGCCAGCAGAAAAGACAGTTATCAGCCCCAGCATTTT. It yields the protein CASRKDSYQPQHF. The full variable domain, completed using reference TRBV28 and TRBJ1-5, is DVKVTQSSRYLVKRTGEKVFLECVQDMDHENMFWYRQDPGLGLRLIYFSYDVKMKEKGDIPEGYSVSREKKERFSLILESASTNQTSMYLCASRKDSYQPQHFGDGTRLSIL.

The gene calls are TRBV5-1 and TRBJ2-5; no reliable D call. Germline V gene data show CDR1 as SGHRS and CDR2 as YFSETQ. This CDR3 has 11 residues. Trimming took 7 bases from V and 2 from J, leaving 6 bases between them. The chain's CDR3 is CASRGQETQYF. As DNA, the CDR3 is TGCGCCAGCCGAGGACAAGAGACCCAGTACTTC.

The V gene is TRBV7-2, the J gene TRBJ2-5, with D possibly TRBD2 on 6 matching bases. CDR1 is SGHTA, CDR2 FQGNSA, per germline. Deletions cut 2 bases from V and 3 bases from J, with 16 bases between. The CDR3 covers 16 residues. The CDR3 coding sequence is TGTGCCAGCAGCTTATCCCCCGGGGCGGGGAAAGAGACCCAGTACTTC. It codes for CASSLSPGAGKETQYF.

V is TRBV25-1 and J is TRBJ2-7; 8 bases line up with TRBD1. Germline CDR1 reads MGHDK; CDR2 reads SYGVNS. This CDR3 comprises 16 residues. The V segment lost 0 bases and the J segment 3 bases; nucleotides outside the gene matches: 7. DNA for the CDR3: TGTGCCAGCAGTGAATATAGGACAGGGCAGGGCTACGAGCAGTACTTC. Translation: CASSEYRTGQGYEQYF.

The chain recombines TRBV5-4 with TRBJ2-5; D remains ambiguous. This CDR3 contains 16 residues. Germline CDR1 and CDR2: SGHNT and YYREEE (reference sequence). The ends were cut back, 0 bases at V and 0 bases at J, with 12 bases in the middle. CDR3 protein: CASSLESLLYQETQYF. CDR3 nucleotide sequence: TGTGCCAGCAGCTTGGAAAGCCTTCTGTACCAAGAGACCCAGTACTTC. Looking up the rest from reference TRBV5-4 and TRBJ2-5 gives the full variable domain: ETGVTQSPTHLIKTRGQQVTLRCSSQSGHNTVSWYQQALGQGPQFIFQYYREEENGRGNFPPRFSGLQFPNYSSELNVNALELDDSALYLCASSLESLLYQETQYFGPGTRLLVL.

The J gene is TRBJ2-7, the V gene TRBV2; TRBD1 matches 8 bases. Trimming took 2 bases from V and 0 from J; bases not matched to a gene: 9. The length of the CDR3 is 17 residues. The germline V gene has CDR1 SNHLY and CDR2 FYNNEI. The CDR3: CASSEPADRADSYEQYF. As DNA, the CDR3 is TGTGCCAGCAGTGAACCCGCGGACAGGGCCGACTCCTACGAGCAGTACTTC.

The rearrangement uses TRBV15 and TRBJ1-2; no definite D call. CDR1 is LNHNV, CDR2 YYDKDF, per germline (reference sequence). The CDR3 covers 12 residues. The V gene lost 6 bases and the J gene lost 2 bases, with 7 bases spanning the gap. The CDR3 here is CATRDSNYGYTF. The CDR3 DNA sequence: TGTGCCACCAGAGACTCGAACTATGGCTACACCTTC.